The 27 T cell receptor beta chains presented below share a single source sample, sequenced in a study of blood T cell repertoires in COVID-19. Measured with immunoSEQ multiplex PCR; TCRdb has only the in-frame clones, and not every one. The sample records about 110,000 clones, 81% being singletons. The source material was peripheral blood. These receptors all stem from an older man with acute or convalescent COVID-19.

The chain couples TRBV5-4 to TRBJ2-5, with TRBD2 matching 11 bases. Germline lookup yields CDR1 SGHNT and CDR2 YYREEE (reference sequence). Trimming took 2 bases from V and 5 from J; bases not matched to a gene: 14. The CDR3 extends over 18 amino acids. The CDR3 loop reads CASSFTGLAVPGGETQYF. CDR3 coding DNA: TGTGCCAGCAGCTTTACGGGACTAGCGGTACCCGGAGGGGAGACCCAGTACTTC.

V gene TRBV18 combines with J gene TRBJ2-3, with 9 bases matching TRBD1. The trim removed 3 bases at V and 4 bases at J, leaving 5 bases unmatched. The germline V gene has CDR1 KGHSH and CDR2 LQKENI. This CDR3 region has 15 residues. Here the CDR3 reads CASSPRQGGADTQYF. The CDR3 DNA sequence: TGTGCCAGCTCACCCCGACAGGGGGGTGCAGATACGCAGTATTTT.

The genes are TRBV15 and TRBJ1-2, with a tentative D call TRBD1 (5 bases). Trimming took off 0 bases at V and 7 bases at J, with 15 bases between the two ends. Germline V lookup: CDR1 LNHNV, CDR2 YYDKDF (reference sequence). This CDR3 is built from 15 residues. CDR3 nucleotide sequence: TGTGCCACCAGCAGAGACCTCGGAGGGGATGCTGGCTACACCTTC. Its translation is CATSRDLGGDAGYTF.

The chain is built from TRBV20-1 and TRBJ1-1; D unclear. Germline CDR1 and CDR2: DFQATT and SNEGSKA (reference sequence). Trimming took off 3 bases at V and 8 bases at J, with 19 bases between the two ends. This CDR3 region has 14 residues. CDR3 amino acids: CSASRGGRHLEAFF. CDR3 DNA sequence: TGCAGTGCTAGTCGGGGTGGCAGACACTTAGAAGCTTTCTTT.

This clone has only one observation. V and J are TRBV5-6 and TRBJ2-7, with 7 bases aligning to TRBD1. In germline, CDR1 is SGHDT, CDR2 YYEEEE. V shed 4 bases, J shed 1 base, and the junction held 5 bases outside the gene matches. The CDR3 is 14 amino acids. The CDR3 region has the DNA TGTGCCAGCAGCAGACTCAGGGGGTCCTACGAGCAGTACTTC. This gives the protein CASSRLRGSYEQYF.

Details on this clone: Additional DNA sequences in this sample encode the identical CDR3. The chain has TRBV5-1 and TRBJ2-7, with 8 bases matching TRBD1. The germline CDR1 and CDR2 sequences are SGHRS and YFSETQ. Unmatched junction bases numbered 15, after V lost 3 bases and J lost 7 bases. The CDR3 has 16 amino acids. The CDR3 sequence is CASSWNVGQGAPEQYF. The CDR3 bases are TGCGCCAGCAGCTGGAATGTTGGGCAGGGGGCACCTGAGCAGTACTTC. The full variable domain, in which reference TRBV5-1 and TRBJ2-7 provide the parts outside the CDR3, is KAGVTQTPRYLIKTRGQQVTLSCSPISGHRSVSWYQQTPGQGLQFLFEYFSETQRNKGNFPGRFSGRQFSNSRSEMNVSTLELGDSALYLCASSWNVGQGAPEQYFGPGTRLTVT.

The gene calls are TRBV25-1 and TRBJ2-7; 7 bases agree with TRBD2. After removal of 5 bases from V and 6 bases from J, the junction contained 10 bases not matched to a gene. The CDR3 extends over 14 amino acids. Germline V gives CDR1 MGHDK, CDR2 SYGVNS. CDR3 amino acids: CASSPHGEGSEQYF. CDR3 DNA: TGTGCCAGCAGTCCGCACGGGGAGGGTAGCGAGCAGTACTTC.

The chain joins TRBV29-1 to TRBJ1-6; tentatively, D is TRBD1 (6 bases). The CDR3 is 12 residues long. CDR1 is SQVTM, CDR2 ANQGSEA, per germline. V lost 2 bases to trimming and J lost 13 bases, with 12 bases between them. CDR3 sequence reads: CSVEIGQGPLHF. Here the CDR3 DNA reads TGCAGCGTTGAAATAGGCCAGGGGCCCCTCCACTTT.

This chain uses TRBV12-5 with TRBJ2-7; D may be TRBD2 (6 bases). CDR3 length: 14 residues. V was clipped by 2 bases and J by 4 bases, with 12 bases between them. The germline gives CDR1 LGHNT, CDR2 FRNRAP. CDR3 coding DNA: TGTGCTAGTGGTTTGATCGGGAGTAGGTACGAGCAGTACTTC. Protein: CASGLIGSRYEQYF. Variable domain in full (rest from reference TRBV12-5 and TRBJ2-7): DARVTQTPRHKVTEMGQEVTMRCQPILGHNTVFWYRQTMMQGLELLAYFRNRAPLDDSGMPKDRFSAEMPDATLATLKIQPSEPRDSAVYFCASGLIGSRYEQYFGPGTRLTVT.

This chain connects TRBV5-4 to TRBJ2-5; TRBD1 agrees at 9 bases. CDR1 is SGHNT, CDR2 YYREEE, per germline (reference sequence). Germline trimming cut 0 bases from V and 5 bases from J; bases unmatched to any gene: 5. This CDR3 spans 15 amino acids. The CDR3 DNA reads TGTGCCAGCAGCTTGGGGGGGACAGGGCCCGAGACCCAGTACTTC. It yields the protein CASSLGGTGPETQYF.

This chain links TRBV29-1 with TRBJ2-1; 14 bases are a match to TRBD2. The CDR3 runs 16 residues. The germline V gene has CDR1 SQVTM and CDR2 ANQGSEA. This CDR3 is CTGGNPGLAGANEQFF. In DNA form, the CDR3 reads TGCACCGGCGGGAATCCGGGACTAGCGGGGGCCAATGAGCAGTTCTTC.

The chain is built from TRBV5-4 and TRBJ2-1, with 9 bases lining up with TRBD1. The CDR3 consists of 16 residues. V lost 0 bases to trimming and J lost 4 bases; unmatched junction nucleotides: 5. Germline CDR1 reads SGHNT; CDR2 reads YYREEE (reference sequence). Here the CDR3 DNA reads TGTGCCAGCAGCTTGGAGGGGACAGGGAGATACAATGAGCAGTTCTTC. It encodes CASSLEGTGRYNEQFF.

The chain recombines TRBV7-2 with TRBJ2-3; no definite D call. Germline CDR1 is SGHTA and CDR2 is FQGNSA. There are 18 residues in the CDR3. V was shortened by 5 bases and J by 0 bases, with 21 bases between the two germline ends. This CDR3 is CASSPRATSYISTDTQYF. CDR3 DNA sequence: TGTGCCAGCAGCCCAAGAGCCACCTCCTATATTAGCACAGATACGCAGTATTTT.

This rearrangement joins TRBV6-5 to TRBJ1-1; 7 bases line up with TRBD1. The CDR3 sequence is 13 residues long. Germline V CDR1 and CDR2: MNHEY, SVGAGI. The trim removed 6 bases at V and 3 bases at J, leaving 4 bases unmatched. The CDR3 spells CASRQGLYTEAFF. The CDR3 coding sequence is TGTGCCAGCAGACAGGGGCTCTACACTGAAGCTTTCTTT.

The chain couples TRBV5-4 to TRBJ2-3, with 7 bases aligning to TRBD2. In germline, CDR1 is SGHNT, CDR2 YYREEE (reference sequence). CDR3 length: 14 amino acids. Trimming took 1 base from V and 3 from J; bases not matched to a gene: 2. CDR3 sequence: CASSLREGTDTQYF. The CDR3 DNA follows: TGTGCCAGCAGCTTGAGGGAGGGGACAGATACGCAGTATTTT.

The rearrangement links TRBV5-1 to TRBJ2-1, with 10 bases lining up with TRBD2. With V trimmed by 7 bases and J by 5 bases, 15 bases remained unmatched. Germline CDR1 is SGHRS and CDR2 is YFSETQ. The CDR3 length is 17 residues. The DNA of the CDR3 is TGCGCCAGCGTCGGACTAGCGGTAGAGGGGCTTCACAATGAGCAGTTCTTC. It yields the protein CASVGLAVEGLHNEQFF.

The rearrangement joins TRBV28 to TRBJ1-4; unclear D gene. CDR1 is MDHEN, CDR2 SYDVKM, per germline. Trimming cost V 11 bases and J 7 bases, with 14 bases left between them. The CDR3 is 12 residues long. The CDR3 nucleotides read TGTGCCCTCGGTGGGGAGGGTGAAAAACTGTTTTTT. Its translation: CALGGEGEKLFF.

The chain has TRBV4-1 and TRBJ1-2, with TRBD1 as a possible D gene (6 bases). V lost 4 bases to trimming and J lost 2 bases, with 14 bases between them. The CDR3 consists of 15 residues. From germline, CDR1 is MGHRA and CDR2 YSYEKL. The CDR3: CASSRSEGENYGYTF. For the CDR3, the DNA is TGCGCCAGCAGCCGATCCGAGGGGGAAAACTATGGCTACACCTTC.

This clone has more than one count but fewer than ten. This rearrangement joins TRBV7-9 to TRBJ1-3; maybe TRBD1 (5 bases). The CDR3 is 18 residues long. CDR1 and CDR2 from the germline V gene are SEHNR and FQNEAQ (reference sequence). The V gene lost 3 bases and the J gene lost 0 bases, with 18 bases spanning the gap. The CDR3 nucleotides read TGTGCCAGCAGCTTGTGGCAGGGTAGTTCCGACTCTGGAAACACCATATATTTT. It translates to CASSLWQGSSDSGNTIYF.

This clone was counted a few times. This rearrangement joins TRBV2 to TRBJ2-2; 7 positions match TRBD1. The CDR3 is 14 amino acids. Losses at the gene ends were 7 bases for V and 5 bases for J; bases not matched to a gene: 7. Germline CDR1 SNHLY, CDR2 FYNNEI. CDR3 residues: CASIGQERTGELFF. CDR3 DNA: TGTGCCAGCATAGGACAGGAGCGAACCGGGGAGCTGTTTTTT.

The rearrangement links TRBV5-1 to TRBJ2-5; 13 bases are a match to TRBD2. CDR3 length: 15 residues. With 4 bases clipped from V and 9 bases from J, the junction kept 9 bases outside the gene matches. Germline CDR1 reads SGHRS; CDR2 reads YFSETQ. The CDR3 sequence is CASSGGLAGFGAQYF. Here the CDR3 DNA reads TGCGCCAGCAGCGGGGGACTAGCGGGGTTCGGCGCCCAGTACTTC.

The rearrangement uses TRBV18 and TRBJ1-2; the D is unclear. The ends were cut back, 0 bases at V and 4 bases at J, with 12 bases in the middle. The CDR3 spans 15 residues. Germline V gene data show CDR1 as KGHSH and CDR2 as LQKENI. CDR3 DNA: TGTGCCAGCTCACCACCCTCCGGGGATCGCTATGGCTACACCTTC. It specifies CASSPPSGDRYGYTF.

This chain joins TRBV28 and TRBJ1-6; weak D call: TRBD1 (5 bases). The CDR3 has 11 amino acids. The germline V gene encodes CDR1 MDHEN and CDR2 SYDVKM. The V and J ends lost 7 bases and 10 bases respectively, with 8 bases between them. The CDR3 bases are TGTGCCAGCACAGGGAACTCACCCCTCCACTTT. It encodes CASTGNSPLHF.

The V gene is TRBV19, the J gene TRBJ1-1; 10 nucleotides align to TRBD1. CDR1 and CDR2 from the germline V gene are LNHDA and SQIVND (reference sequence). The CDR3 is 15 amino acids. Trimming cost V 7 bases and J 5 bases; bases outside gene matches: 10. CDR3 sequence (DNA): TGTGCCAGTAACTCCGCTCGGACAGGGGGGACTGAAGCTTTCTTT. As protein: CASNSARTGGTEAFF.

This sequence joins TRBV4-1 and TRBJ1-1; TRBD1 might be the D (5 bases). V lost 0 bases and J 0 bases, leaving 11 bases between the germline ends. This CDR3 has 16 amino acids. Germline CDR1 MGHRA, CDR2 YSYEKL. CDR3 sequence (DNA): TGCGCCAGCAGCCAAGATATAAGGGGCATGAACACTGAAGCTTTCTTT. Translating it yields CASSQDIRGMNTEAFF.

The gene calls are TRBV7-8 and TRBJ2-2, with TRBD2 matching 13 bases. V was clipped by 5 bases and J by 0 bases; unmatched bases: 9. Germline V gene sequence: CDR1 SGHVS, CDR2 FQNEAQ. This CDR3 is 19 amino acids long. CDR3 residues: CASSLRTSGGTANTGELFF. The CDR3 DNA follows: TGTGCCAGCAGCCTCAGGACTAGCGGGGGCACTGCGAACACCGGGGAGCTGTTTTTT.

This clone was observed once. V is TRBV6-6 and J is TRBJ2-7; D might be TRBD1 (6 bases). This CDR3 has 15 amino acids. Germline V CDR1 and CDR2: MNHNY, SVGAGI (reference sequence). Trimming left V 2 bases short and J 2 bases short, with 13 bases between. The CDR3 loop is CASSYIQGKAYEQYF. The CDR3 DNA sequence: TGTGCCAGCAGTTACATTCAGGGGAAGGCCTACGAGCAGTACTTC.